The 3 T cell receptor beta chains below come from one sample, sequenced in a study of T cells in Graves' hyperthyroidism and ophthalmopathy. The CDR3 regions of TCR beta were amplified from RNA transcripts. TCR CDR3 regions were first amplified by RT-PCR with HTBI primers. TCRdb ran MiXCR on the multiplex PCR reads and lists one entry per CDR3 protein. The sample has under 400,000 distinct CDR3 sequences; 15% to 20% are singletons. Sequenced material: blood. The source is a woman aged 40 to 50 with Graves' ophthalmopathy.

This clonotype was counted at least ten times. The chain uses TRBV28 and TRBJ2-2; TRBD1 matches 10 bases. This CDR3 has 17 residues. CDR1 and CDR2 from the germline V gene are MDHEN and SYDVKM. The V segment lost 5 bases and the J segment 2 bases; nucleotides outside the gene matches: 8. The CDR3 here is CASSHLWTGGNTGELFF. CDR3 nucleotides: TGTGCCAGCAGTCACCTATGGACAGGGGGAAACACCGGGGAGCTGTTTTTT.

This clonotype showed up many times. The chain has TRBV20-1 and TRBJ1-6; 8 nucleotides match TRBD1. The ends lost 6 bases at V and 9 bases at J; junction bases unmatched: 10. Per germline, CDR1 DFQATT and CDR2 SNEGSKA (reference sequence). This CDR3 contains 14 residues. In nucleotides, the CDR3 is TGCAGTGCCAAAACAGGGGGAGTGGGTTCACCCCTCCACTTT. Encoded protein: CSAKTGGVGSPLHF.

This clonotype has at least ten counts. The rearrangement links TRBV12-3 or TRBV12-4 to TRBJ1-1; weak D call: TRBD1 (5 bases). The V end lost 4 bases, the J end lost 1 base, and 10 bases lay between the germline ends. The CDR3 is made up of 14 amino acids. The CDR3 region has the DNA TGTGCCAGCAGTTGGGGCAGGCGGAACACTGAAGCTTTCTTT. Translated, it gives CASSWGRRNTEAFF.